These 8 T cell receptor beta chains were sequenced from one sample in a study of T cell changes during pregnancy in multiple sclerosis (dated by TCRdb to the late 2010s). The receptor library was made with the immunoSEQ multiplex PCR assay. The table was pulled from immuneACCESS by TCRdb, which kept in-frame rearrangements only. Such tables lose some clones; where checked, under half of the loss comes from unresolved V genes, and the rest has no known cause. This sample has fewer than 65,000 clones in its table, and about 88% of those were observed once. The top ten clones comprise less than 4% of the sample. This sample comprised peripheral blood, obtained in the first trimester of pregnancy. Receptors were obtained from a female donor in good health, enrolled as a control in a pregnancy study.

The CDR3 nucleotides are TGTGCCAGCAGCCCCGGAGGGTCTGGAAACACCATATATTTT. Translated: CASSPGGSGNTIYF. The chain has TRBV14 and TRBJ1-3, with D hard to call. Germline lookup yields CDR1 SGHDN and CDR2 FVKESK. There are 14 residues in the CDR3. Trimming left V 4 bases short and J 1 base short, with 8 bases between.

The chain combines TRBV7-8 with TRBJ1-2; tentatively, D is TRBD1 (6 bases). Looked up from germline, CDR1 is SGHVS and CDR2 is FQNEAQ. The CDR3 length is 16 residues. Trimming shortened V by 5 bases and J by 5 bases, and 21 bases separated the two germline ends. CDR3: CASSLLRQASFYGYTF. CDR3 nucleotides: TGTGCCAGCAGCCTCCTCAGACAGGCCTCGTTTTATGGCTACACCTTC.

The chain uses TRBV7-3 and TRBJ2-1, with TRBD2 matching 11 bases. The CDR3 is 17 residues long. V was clipped by 4 bases and J by 3 bases; unmatched bases: 8. Germline CDR1 reads SGHTA; CDR2 reads FQGTGA. The chain's CDR3 is CASSSLSGTSGYNEQFF. In DNA form, the CDR3 reads TGTGCCAGCAGCTCGTTATCCGGGACTAGCGGCTACAATGAGCAGTTCTTC.

The chain carries TRBV7-8 and TRBJ2-7; 10 positions agree with TRBD2. V was pared by 1 base and J by 3 bases, with 6 bases of the junction left unmatched. The CDR3 has 16 residues. Germline-derived CDR1 and CDR2 are SGHVS and FQNEAQ. CDR3 protein: CASSLGRLAGFYEQYF. In DNA, the CDR3 is TGTGCCAGCAGCTTAGGCCGACTAGCGGGTTTCTACGAGCAGTACTTC.

This clone was found once. The V call is TRBV4-3, the J call TRBJ2-2, with 8 bases aligning to TRBD1. This CDR3 spans 18 amino acids. Germline values: CDR1 LGHNA, CDR2 YSLEER. The trim removed 0 bases at V and 8 bases at J, leaving 14 bases unmatched. The CDR3 loop is CASSQDSGRGHPGGELFF. In DNA form, the CDR3 reads TGCGCCAGCAGCCAAGATTCAGGCAGGGGGCATCCGGGTGGGGAGCTGTTTTTT.

The V call is TRBV19, the J call TRBJ2-3, with 7 bases that match TRBD2. Unmatched junction bases numbered 8, after V lost 4 bases and J lost 1 base. Per germline, CDR1 LNHDA and CDR2 SQIVND (reference sequence). The length of the CDR3 is 16 residues. The CDR3: CASSTEAGQGTDTQYF. The CDR3 bases are TGTGCCAGTAGTACAGAAGCGGGGCAGGGCACAGATACGCAGTATTTT.

The chain couples TRBV14 to TRBJ2-7, with a possible D match to TRBD1 (6 bases). The V end was cut by 0 bases, the J end by 5 bases, with 14 bases between. Germline V gene sequence: CDR1 SGHDN, CDR2 FVKESK. The CDR3 is 15 residues long. CDR3 DNA: TGTGCCAGCAGCCAAGATTGGGGGCGGAGGAACGAGCAGTACTTC. Its translation is CASSQDWGRRNEQYF.

This chain links TRBV7-2 with TRBJ1-1; 7 bases match TRBD1. Germline lookup yields CDR1 SGHTA and CDR2 FQGNSA. With V trimmed by 5 bases and J by 4 bases, 7 bases remained unmatched. The CDR3 covers 14 residues. CDR3 nucleotide sequence: TGTGCCAGCAGCACGAGACAGGGAAGCACTGAAGCTTTCTTT. Translated: CASSTRQGSTEAFF.